This passage covers 23 T cell receptor beta chains from one sample sequenced in a study of T-cell reconstitution after alpha-beta-depleted transplantation in children. Unique molecular identifiers were used in preparing the TCRbeta library. MiXCR was run by TCRdb on the PCR reads, yielding one entry per CDR3 protein. The repertoire has some 640,000 distinct CDR3 sequences, 16% of them found once; the top ten carry 1.1%. The starting material was PBMCs from the stem cell graft donor, obtained from the stem cell graft. Source of these receptors: a human donor who donated a stem cell graft to a child with acute myeloid leukemia.

This clonotype was observed once. A much larger clonotype is one base distant, so this may be a read error. CDR3 protein: CASSYSKPGQRTYEQYF. The CDR3 DNA reads TGTGCCAGCAGTTACTCGAAACCGGGACAGAGGACCTACGAGCAGTACTTC. The chain employs TRBV6-2 or TRBV6-3 and TRBJ2-7; 7 nucleotides agree with TRBD1. Looked up from germline, CDR1 is MNHEY and CDR2 is SVGEGT. The trim removed 0 bases at V and 2 bases at J, leaving 10 bases unmatched. There are 17 residues in the CDR3.

This clonotype was seen at least ten times. The CDR3 region has the DNA TGTGCCAGCAGCAAGACAAGGGGGGGGTACGAGCAGTACTTC. The encoded protein is CASSKTRGGYEQYF. The chain recombines TRBV7-2 with TRBJ2-7, with D perhaps matching TRBD2 (7 bases). The CDR3 totals 14 residues. Germline loops: CDR1 SGHTA, CDR2 FQGNSA. V lost 5 bases and J 4 bases, leaving 15 bases between the germline ends.

The J gene is TRBJ2-7, the V gene TRBV7-9; the D gene is possibly TRBD2 (7 bases). V lost 5 bases, J lost 5 bases, and 22 bases lay in between. Germline CDR1 reads SEHNR; CDR2 reads FQNEAQ (reference sequence). This CDR3 spans 16 amino acids. The CDR3 coding sequence is TGTGCCAGCAGCCCGCTACAGGCCCCGCGGGGGCACGAGCAGTACTTC. This codes for CASSPLQAPRGHEQYF.

This clonotype was recorded a few times. The chain links TRBV5-5 to TRBJ2-1; D is tentatively TRBD1 or TRBD2 (6 bases each). V dropped 1 base and J dropped 6 bases, with 14 bases sitting between them. The CDR3 is 15 residues long. Germline CDR1 SGHKS, CDR2 YYEKEE (reference sequence). CDR3 DNA: TGTGCCAGCAGCTTGTGGGGGGACAAGGGCAATGAGCAGTTCTTC. It is translated as CASSLWGDKGNEQFF.

The gene calls are TRBV24-1 and TRBJ2-3, with 9 bases aligning to TRBD1. CDR1 KGHDR and CDR2 SFDVKD come from the germline V gene. CDR3 length equals 16 residues. V gave up 2 bases and J gave up 7 bases; unmatched junction bases: 9. In nucleotides, the CDR3 is TGTGCCACCAGTGATTACGGACAGGGGAGAGAAAATACGCAGTATTTT. Translating it yields CATSDYGQGRENTQYF.

There are a few counts of this clonotype. The genes are TRBV20-1 and TRBJ1-5; D gene ambiguous. CDR3 length: 14 amino acids. The V end was cut by 3 bases, the J end by 6 bases, with 15 bases between. The germline V gene encodes CDR1 DFQATT and CDR2 SNEGSKA (reference sequence). The CDR3 loop is CSASPPGRGQPQHF. CDR3 sequence (DNA): TGCAGTGCTAGTCCCCCAGGCCGGGGTCAGCCCCAGCATTTT.

This clonotype was detected many times. The gene calls are TRBV20-1 and TRBJ1-1; TRBD1 aligns across 9 bases. From germline, CDR1 is DFQATT and CDR2 SNEGSKA (reference sequence). There are 11 residues in the CDR3. The junction had 4 bases not matched to a gene; V was cut back by 3 bases and J by 11 bases. CDR3 in amino acids: CSASLGQGAFF. The CDR3 DNA follows: TGCAGTGCTAGCCTAGGACAGGGGGCTTTCTTT.

This clonotype was detected many times. This chain uses TRBV5-6 with TRBJ1-1, with D unresolved. V lost 5 bases, J lost 1 base, and 6 bases lay in between. The CDR3 consists of 12 residues. Looked up from germline, CDR1 is SGHDT and CDR2 is YYEEEE. As DNA, the CDR3 is TGTGCCAGCAGGTATGGGAACACTGAAGCTTTCTTT. Amino acids: CASRYGNTEAFF. Filled out from reference TRBV5-6 and TRBJ1-1, the complete variable domain reads DAGVTQSPTHLIKTRGQQVTLRCSPKSGHDTVSWYQQALGQGPQFIFQYYEEEERQRGNFPDRFSGHQFPNYSSELNVNALLLGDSALYLCASRYGNTEAFFGQGTRLTVV.

This clonotype was seen at least ten times. The rearrangement uses TRBV24-1 and TRBJ2-5; D is undetermined. V lost 1 base to trimming and J lost 3 bases, with 8 bases between them. Germline CDR1 is KGHDR and CDR2 is SFDVKD. The CDR3 is made up of 14 amino acids. The CDR3 spells CATSDFAVEETQYF. The CDR3 nucleotides read TGTGCCACCAGTGATTTCGCGGTGGAAGAGACCCAGTACTTC.

The chain employs TRBV9 and TRBJ2-5; possible D gene TRBD1, 6 bases. CDR3 length equals 16 residues. V was cut by 1 base and J by 5 bases, with 18 bases left in between. Germline CDR1 SGDLS, CDR2 YYNGEE. Here the CDR3 reads CASSVSGGATGETQYF. As DNA, the CDR3 is TGTGCCAGCAGCGTAAGTGGGGGCGCGACGGGTGAGACCCAGTACTTC. The variable domain in full, completed from reference TRBV9 and TRBJ2-5, reads DSGVTQTPKHLITATGQRVTLRCSPRSGDLSVYWYQQSLDQGLQFLIQYYNGEERAKGNILERFSAQQFPDLHSELNLSSLELGDSALYFCASSVSGGATGETQYFGPGTRLLVL.

V gene TRBV12-3 or TRBV12-4 combines with J gene TRBJ2-5, with TRBD2 matching over 10 bases. The CDR3 spans 17 residues. The V and J ends lost 5 bases and 5 bases, in that order; junction bases with no gene match: 14. The CDR3 protein is CASSPPIGQRGGETQYF. The CDR3 nucleotides read TGTGCCAGCAGTCCCCCAATAGGCCAGCGGGGGGGTGAGACCCAGTACTTC.

This clonotype came up many times. The chain combines TRBV6-5 with TRBJ1-1; D is uncertain. Germline CDR1 is MNHEY and CDR2 is SVGAGI. CDR3 length: 12 residues. Trimming took off 5 bases at V and 2 bases at J, with 6 bases between the two ends. The DNA for the CDR3 is TGTGCCAGCAGTGACTATAACACTGAAGCTTTCTTT. The encoded protein is CASSDYNTEAFF.

The genes are TRBV12-3 or TRBV12-4 and TRBJ2-2; no firm D call. Trimming pared 6 bases from V and 4 bases from J, leaving 15 bases between. The CDR3 extends over 15 amino acids. The CDR3 bases are TGTGCCAGCAGCACCACAATGCTCCCCACCGGGGAGCTGTTTTTT. This codes for CASSTTMLPTGELFF.

This clonotype was seen only a few times. The chain couples TRBV20-1 to TRBJ2-2, with 7 bases lining up with TRBD2. Trimming removed 6 bases from V and 1 base from J; junction bases left unmatched: 5. Germline lookup yields CDR1 DFQATT and CDR2 SNEGSKA (reference sequence). The CDR3 runs 14 residues. The DNA of the CDR3 is TGCAGTGCAACCCCTAGCGGGAACACCGGGGAGCTGTTTTTT. Translated: CSATPSGNTGELFF.

This clonotype came up a few times. V usage is TRBV10-3 and J usage is TRBJ1-5; TRBD1 matches at 8 bases. The CDR3 is 15 amino acids. Germline V gives CDR1 ENHRY, CDR2 SYGVKD. V lost 3 bases, J lost 4 bases, and 5 bases stayed unmatched. CDR3 loop: CAISDAGTGNQPQHF. As DNA, the CDR3 is TGTGCCATCAGTGACGCCGGGACAGGAAATCAGCCCCAGCATTTT.

This clonotype appeared a few times. This chain connects TRBV25-1 to TRBJ2-3, with 12 nucleotides matching TRBD2. The V gene's germline CDR1 is MGHDK and CDR2 SYGVNS. With V trimmed by 6 bases and J by 8 bases, 15 bases remained unmatched. This CDR3 spans 17 amino acids. CDR3 sequence reads: CASRERLAGDQEATQYF. Written as DNA, the CDR3 is TGTGCCAGCAGGGAAAGACTAGCGGGGGACCAGGAGGCTACGCAGTATTTT.

This clonotype was counted a single time. V is TRBV20-1 and J is TRBJ2-1; 9 positions match TRBD1. Per the germline V gene, CDR1 is DFQATT and CDR2 is SNEGSKA (reference sequence). The CDR3 runs 12 residues. The CDR3 nucleotides are TGCAGGGGGACAGGGTTCTACGGTGAGCAGTTCTTC. Amino acid sequence: CRGTGFYGEQFF.

This clonotype was recorded many times. The chain carries TRBV20-1 and TRBJ2-1, with 11 bases fitting TRBD1. V dropped 6 bases and J dropped 7; count of bases not matched to a gene: 11. The CDR3 contains 15 residues. CDR1 is DFQATT and CDR2 is SNEGSKA in the germline V gene (reference sequence). The CDR3 loop reads CSAHPGQGGKNEQFF. For the CDR3, the DNA is TGCAGTGCACACCCGGGACAGGGGGGAAAAAATGAGCAGTTCTTC.

This clonotype has a count of ten or more. V and J are TRBV20-1 and TRBJ1-5, with D maybe TRBD1 (6 bases). Trimming took 5 bases from V and 5 from J, leaving 19 bases between them. The germline V gene has CDR1 DFQATT and CDR2 SNEGSKA (reference sequence). The CDR3 loop spans 15 amino acids. The CDR3 spells CSARPAGQPYQPQHF. CDR3 coding DNA: TGCAGTGCTCGGCCGGCAGGACAGCCATATCAGCCCCAGCATTTT.

This clonotype was found a few times. The rearrangement uses TRBV30 and TRBJ2-1; D is unclear. CDR1 is GTSNPN and CDR2 is SVGIG in the germline V gene (reference sequence). The CDR3 loop spans 12 amino acids. V lost 2 bases, J lost 4 bases, and 6 bases lay in between. The CDR3: CAWSTKYNEQFF. As DNA, the CDR3 is TGTGCCTGGAGTACCAAGTACAATGAGCAGTTCTTC. Together with reference TRBV30 and TRBJ2-1, the CDR3 gives the full variable domain: SQTIHQWPATLVQPVGSPLSLECTVEGTSNPNLYWYRQAAGRGLQLLFYSVGIGQISSEVPQNLSASRPQDRQFILSSKKLLLSDSGFYLCAWSTKYNEQFFGPGTRLTVL.

The genes are TRBV6-1 and TRBJ2-5; 9 bases are a match to TRBD2. The length of the CDR3 is 14 residues. CDR1 MNHNS and CDR2 SASEGT come from the germline V gene. J gave up 11 bases and V 4 bases, and 11 bases lay outside the gene matches. This CDR3 is CASSASGAVLAQYF. The CDR3 bases are TGTGCCAGCAGTGCTAGCGGGGCGGTTCTTGCGCAGTACTTC.

The chain is built from TRBV5-4 and TRBJ2-3; D possibly corresponds to TRBD2 (5 bases). Germline V lookup: CDR1 SGHNT, CDR2 YYREEE (reference sequence). V shed 4 bases and J shed 5 bases, with 17 bases lying between them. The CDR3 length is 15 residues. The CDR3 spells CASSPPKPSLDTQYF. The CDR3 DNA reads as TGTGCCAGCAGCCCCCCCAAGCCTAGCTTAGATACGCAGTATTTT.

This clonotype was seen only a few times. The rearrangement uses TRBV5-6 and TRBJ2-7; D gene ambiguous. There are 14 residues in the CDR3. The V gene lost 1 base and the J gene lost 1 base, with 9 bases spanning the gap. CDR1 and CDR2 from the germline V gene are SGHDT and YYEEEE. CDR3 residues: CASSLRMGSYEQYV. CDR3 DNA: TGTGCCAGCAGCTTGCGCATGGGGTCCTACGAGCAGTACGTC.